This T cell receptor (beta chain) was retrieved from a study of blood T cell repertoires in COVID-19. The wider study: Samples of COVID-19 (acute and convalescent) were obtained from the United States, Italy and Spain. Sources were T cells, B-cell-depleted T cells, or PBMCs; the material itself was cDNA or gDNA.

While infection was still active, Seattle patients were enrolled and then followed longitudinally. CDR1 and CDR2 from the germline V gene are GTSNPN and SVGIG (reference sequence). Between the trimmed V and J ends, which lost 1 base and 0 bases, there was a span of 13 bases. The CDR3 length is 16 residues. Original data processing: Reference gene primer amplification gave nucleated cell count estimates. Clones were read by immunoSEQ multiplex PCR, and TCRdb kept only the in-frame ones, dropping some. That table supplies the V and J calls and clone size; D and trimming were determined from the DNA. This sample has 250,000 to 350,000 clones, with 90% found just once.

This TCR was recovered from a woman aged 45 to 65 with COVID-19, enrolled during active disease. The specimen sequenced was peripheral blood. The rearrangement links TRBV30 to TRBJ2-1; D may be TRBD1 (6 bases). The CDR3 region has the DNA TGTGCCTGGAGTGGCACCAGGGGTAGCTCCTACAATGAGCAGTTCTTC. It translates to CAWSGTRGSSYNEQFF.